Listed below are T cell receptor beta chains from one sample, sequenced in a study of blood T cell repertoires in COVID-19. Using immunoSEQ multiplex PCR, the repertoire was profiled, and TCRdb retains in-frame clones only, with some absent. The table lists over 150,000 clones, more than 75% of them singletons. What was sequenced was peripheral blood. The origin of the receptors is a man aged 40-55 years with acute or convalescent COVID-19. CDR3s include the opening cysteine and the closing phenylalanine or tryptophan. The order of the fields is J gene, clone size, D gene, V gene, CDR3 protein, CDR3 DNA. D genes are given only for firm matches. Expanded clones are given a class, and other clones once, few, many or no size at all.

j_gene: TRBJ2-1
abundance: -
d_gene: -
v_gene: TRBV2
CDR3aa: CASSGGSGRGFF
CDR3nt: TGTGCCAGCAGTGGGGGTTCGGGCAGGGGTTTCTTC

j_gene: TRBJ1-2
abundance: -
d_gene: -
v_gene: TRBV28
CDR3aa: CASSLGARADYGYTF
CDR3nt: TGTGCCAGCAGTTTGGGGGCCCGAGCCGACTATGGCTACACCTTC

j_gene: TRBJ1-5
abundance: -
d_gene: TRBD1
v_gene: TRBV12-3/TRBV12-4
CDR3aa: CASSLQDRRSQHF
CDR3nt: TGTGCCAGCAGCCTCCAGGACAGGCGATCCCAGCATTTT

j_gene: TRBJ2-7
abundance: -
d_gene: TRBD2
v_gene: TRBV4-1
CDR3aa: CASSLRSGGAYEQYF
CDR3nt: TGCGCCAGCAGCCTCCGAAGCGGGGGGGCCTACGAGCAGTACTTC

j_gene: TRBJ1-2
abundance: -
d_gene: -
v_gene: TRBV6-1
CDR3aa: CASSELGGLTSVYGYTF
CDR3nt: TGTGCCAGCAGTGAATTGGGGGGTCTAACCAGTGTCTATGGCTACACCTTC

j_gene: TRBJ1-2
abundance: -
d_gene: TRBD1
v_gene: TRBV5-1
CDR3aa: CASSLTGAPYGYTF
CDR3nt: TGCGCCAGCAGCTTAACAGGGGCACCCTATGGCTACACCTTC

j_gene: TRBJ1-4
abundance: once
d_gene: -
v_gene: TRBV2
CDR3aa: CASSGSGSATNEKLFF
CDR3nt: TGTGCCAGCAGTGGGTCGGGGTCAGCAACTAATGAAAAACTGTTTTTT

j_gene: TRBJ2-7
abundance: -
d_gene: TRBD1
v_gene: TRBV7-2
CDR3aa: CASRDLGTAYEQYF
CDR3nt: TGTGCCAGCAGAGACCTTGGGACAGCCTACGAGCAGTACTTC

j_gene: TRBJ2-6
abundance: -
d_gene: TRBD2
v_gene: TRBV5-1
CDR3aa: CASSLRGGPGANVLTF
CDR3nt: TGCGCCAGCAGCTTGCGCGGGGGGCCTGGGGCCAACGTCCTGACTTTC

j_gene: TRBJ1-5
abundance: -
d_gene: -
v_gene: TRBV13
CDR3aa: CASSLGRVQGDQPQHF
CDR3nt: TGTGCCAGCAGCTTAGGCCGTGTACAGGGAGATCAGCCCCAGCATTTT

j_gene: TRBJ1-1
abundance: -
d_gene: -
v_gene: TRBV13
CDR3aa: CASSFSDSQEAFF
CDR3nt: TGTGCCAGCAGCTTCTCGGACAGCCAAGAAGCTTTCTTT

j_gene: TRBJ2-3
abundance: -
d_gene: -
v_gene: TRBV28
CDR3aa: CASSTPAGELIDTQYF
CDR3nt: TGTGCCAGCAGTACCCCGGCAGGGGAGTTGATAGATACGCAGTATTTT

j_gene: TRBJ1-6
abundance: -
d_gene: TRBD1
v_gene: TRBV11-2
CDR3aa: CASSFTITGQKNSPLHF
CDR3nt: TGTGCCAGCAGCTTCACTATAACGGGACAGAAGAATTCACCCCTCCACTTT

j_gene: TRBJ1-1
abundance: -
d_gene: -
v_gene: TRBV7-3
CDR3aa: CASSLSPGMNTEAFF
CDR3nt: TGTGCCAGCAGCTTATCCCCAGGGATGAACACTGAAGCTTTCTTT

j_gene: TRBJ2-2
abundance: -
d_gene: -
v_gene: TRBV21-1
CDR3aa: CASSGLGQNTGELFF
CDR3nt: TGTGCCAGCAGCGGGCTTGGTCAGAACACCGGGGAGCTGTTTTTT

j_gene: TRBJ1-5
abundance: -
d_gene: -
v_gene: TRBV2
CDR3aa: CASSEWRRPNDLKPQHF
CDR3nt: TGTGCCAGCAGTGAATGGAGAAGGCCAAACGACTTGAAGCCCCAGCATTTT

j_gene: TRBJ1-5
abundance: once
d_gene: -
v_gene: TRBV15
CDR3aa: CATSRSRGGTASNQPQHF
CDR3nt: TGTGCCACCAGCAGATCCCGGGGGGGGACTGCTAGCAATCAGCCCCAGCATTTT

j_gene: TRBJ2-3
abundance: -
d_gene: TRBD2
v_gene: TRBV29-1
CDR3aa: CSAWPPGSGNTDTQYF
CDR3nt: TGCAGCGCCTGGCCTCCAGGTAGCGGGAACACAGATACGCAGTATTTT

j_gene: TRBJ1-4
abundance: -
d_gene: -
v_gene: TRBV5-5
CDR3aa: CASSLNSVDEKLFF
CDR3nt: TGTGCCAGCAGCTTGAACAGTGTGGATGAAAAACTGTTTTTT

j_gene: TRBJ1-1
abundance: -
d_gene: -
v_gene: TRBV20-1
CDR3aa: CSASHQGGTEAFF
CDR3nt: TGCAGTGCTAGTCATCAGGGAGGCACTGAAGCTTTCTTT

j_gene: TRBJ1-6
abundance: -
d_gene: -
v_gene: TRBV27
CDR3aa: CASSLTLRGSPLHF
CDR3nt: TGTGCCAGCAGTTTAACCCTACGGGGGTCACCCCTCCACTTT

j_gene: TRBJ1-3
abundance: -
d_gene: -
v_gene: TRBV9
CDR3aa: CASSVAGNTIYF
CDR3nt: TGTGCCAGCAGCGTAGCAGGAAACACCATATATTTT

j_gene: TRBJ1-1
abundance: -
d_gene: -
v_gene: TRBV7-2
CDR3aa: CASSLEVGRREAFF
CDR3nt: TGTGCCAGCAGCTTAGAAGTGGGCAGGAGGGAAGCTTTCTTT

j_gene: TRBJ1-2
abundance: -
d_gene: -
v_gene: TRBV4-3
CDR3aa: CASSQDREGSRWSGYTF
CDR3nt: TGCGCCAGCAGCCAAGATAGAGAGGGCTCTCGATGGAGTGGCTACACCTTC

j_gene: TRBJ1-1
abundance: -
d_gene: -
v_gene: TRBV4-1
CDR3aa: CASSQGHEKAFF
CDR3nt: TGCGCCAGCAGCCAAGGACATGAAAAAGCTTTCTTT

j_gene: TRBJ2-1
abundance: -
d_gene: TRBD1
v_gene: TRBV28
CDR3aa: CASSLLGSGQGVGEQFF
CDR3nt: TGTGCCAGCAGTTTATTGGGTTCGGGACAGGGGGTGGGTGAGCAGTTCTTC

j_gene: TRBJ2-1
abundance: -
d_gene: TRBD2
v_gene: TRBV5-1
CDR3aa: CASSPAGGGNNEQFF
CDR3nt: TGCGCCAGCAGCCCGGCTGGGGGGGGGAACAATGAGCAGTTCTTC

j_gene: TRBJ2-7
abundance: -
d_gene: TRBD1
v_gene: TRBV5-5
CDR3aa: CASSLGGGGYEQYF
CDR3nt: TGTGCCAGCAGCTTGGGAGGGGGCGGTTACGAGCAGTACTTC

j_gene: TRBJ2-1
abundance: -
d_gene: TRBD2
v_gene: TRBV2
CDR3aa: CASTPLGAGGYNEQFF
CDR3nt: TGTGCCAGCACTCCACTTGGGGCGGGGGGGTACAATGAGCAGTTCTTC

j_gene: TRBJ1-6
abundance: few
d_gene: -
v_gene: TRBV5-4
CDR3aa: CASSLDRANSPLHF
CDR3nt: TGTGCCAGCAGCTTGGACAGGGCCAATTCACCCCTCCACTTT

j_gene: TRBJ1-6
abundance: -
d_gene: -
v_gene: TRBV21-1
CDR3aa: CASSFPSNSPLHF
CDR3nt: TGTGCCAGCAGCTTCCCCTCTAATTCACCCCTCCACTTT

j_gene: TRBJ2-5
abundance: -
d_gene: -
v_gene: TRBV6-6
CDR3aa: CASSSTPGGGETQYF
CDR3nt: TGTGCCAGCAGTTCTACCCCGGGGGGCGGGGAGACCCAGTACTTC

j_gene: TRBJ1-3
abundance: -
d_gene: TRBD1
v_gene: TRBV5-1
CDR3aa: CASSLRTGTGNTIYF
CDR3nt: TGCGCCAGCAGCCTGCGGACAGGAACAGGAAACACCATATATTTT

j_gene: TRBJ2-1
abundance: once
d_gene: -
v_gene: TRBV6-1
CDR3aa: CASSEFRGSYNEQFF
CDR3nt: TGTGCCAGCAGTGAATTCCGGGGCTCCTACAATGAGCAGTTCTTC

j_gene: TRBJ1-1
abundance: -
d_gene: -
v_gene: TRBV5-5
CDR3aa: CASSPRTGITEAFF
CDR3nt: TGTGCCAGCAGCCCGCGGACGGGAATCACTGAAGCTTTCTTT

j_gene: TRBJ1-2
abundance: -
d_gene: -
v_gene: TRBV10-2
CDR3aa: CASSDRGTQDGYTF
CDR3nt: TGCGCCAGCAGTGACCGGGGGACTCAGGATGGCTACACCTTC

j_gene: TRBJ1-2
abundance: few
d_gene: -
v_gene: TRBV21-1
CDR3aa: CASSTTSGQFNYGYTF
CDR3nt: TGTGCCAGCAGCACAACCTCCGGACAGTTTAACTATGGCTACACCTTC